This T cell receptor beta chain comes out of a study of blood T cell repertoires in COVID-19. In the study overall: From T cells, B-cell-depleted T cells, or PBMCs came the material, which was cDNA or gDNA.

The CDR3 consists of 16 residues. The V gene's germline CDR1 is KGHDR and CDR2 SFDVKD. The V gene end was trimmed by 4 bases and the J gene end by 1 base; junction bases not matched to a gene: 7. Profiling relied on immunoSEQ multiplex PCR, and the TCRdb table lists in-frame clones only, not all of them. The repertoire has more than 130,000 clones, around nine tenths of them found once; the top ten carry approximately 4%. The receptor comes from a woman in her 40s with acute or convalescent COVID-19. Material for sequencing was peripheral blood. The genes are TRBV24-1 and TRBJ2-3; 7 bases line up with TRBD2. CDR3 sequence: CATSEAGTTRTDTQYF. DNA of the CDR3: TGTGCCACCAGTGAGGCCGGGACTACCCGCACAGATACGCAGTATTTT.